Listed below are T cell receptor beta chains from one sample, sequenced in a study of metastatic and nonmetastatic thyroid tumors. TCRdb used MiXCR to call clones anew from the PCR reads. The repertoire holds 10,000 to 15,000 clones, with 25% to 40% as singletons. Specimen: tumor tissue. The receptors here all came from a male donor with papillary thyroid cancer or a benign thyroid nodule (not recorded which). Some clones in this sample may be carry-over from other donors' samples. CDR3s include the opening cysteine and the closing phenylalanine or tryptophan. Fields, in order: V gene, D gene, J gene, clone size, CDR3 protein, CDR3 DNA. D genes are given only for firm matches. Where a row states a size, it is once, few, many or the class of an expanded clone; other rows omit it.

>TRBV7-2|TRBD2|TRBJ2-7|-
CASTGTSWSWEQYF
TGTGCCAGCACCGGGACTAGCTGGAGTTGGGAGCAGTACTTC
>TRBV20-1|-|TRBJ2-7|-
CSPRKFGHSYEQYF
TGCAGCCCAAGAAAGTTCGGACATTCCTACGAGCAGTACTTC
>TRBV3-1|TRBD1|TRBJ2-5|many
CASIDRGLGETQYF
TGTGCCAGCATCGACAGGGGGCTGGGGGAGACCCAGTACTTC
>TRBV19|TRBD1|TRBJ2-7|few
CASSIDRGPYEQYF
TGTGCCAGTAGTATAGACAGGGGGCCCTACGAGCAGTACTTC
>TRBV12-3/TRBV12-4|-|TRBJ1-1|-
CASSLGPNNEAVF
TGTGCCAGCAGTTTAGGGCCGAACAATGAAGCTGTTTTT
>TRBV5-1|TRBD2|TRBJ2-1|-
CASSLWLAGTNEQFF
TGCGCCAGCAGCTTGTGGCTAGCGGGAACGAATGAGCAGTTCTTC
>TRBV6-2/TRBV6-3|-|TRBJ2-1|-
CASSDTALRSPNEHFF
TGTGCAAGCAGTGACACCGCCTTACGGTCGCCGAATGAGCATTTCTTC
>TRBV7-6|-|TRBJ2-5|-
CASSLSIVRCGETQYF
TGTGCCAGCAGCTTATCGATCGTGAGGTGTGGAGAGACCCAGTACTTC
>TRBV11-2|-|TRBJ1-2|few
CASSLESHRSYGYTF
TGTGCCAGCAGCTTAGAGTCCCACAGAAGCTATGGCTACACCTTC
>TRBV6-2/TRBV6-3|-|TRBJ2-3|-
CASTTRSRDGTDTQYF
TGTGCCAGCACAACGCGAAGCCGGGACGGCACAGATACGCAGTATTTT
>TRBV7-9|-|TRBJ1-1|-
CASSLPKGGLTEAFF
TGTGCCAGCAGCTTACCAAAGGGGGGGCTCACTGAAGCTTTCTTT
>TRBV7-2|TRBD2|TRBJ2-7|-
CASSLAGGTSYEQYF
TGTGCCAGCAGCTTAGCGGGGGGGACCTCCTACGAGCAGTACTTC
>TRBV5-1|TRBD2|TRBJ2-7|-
CASRPTSGRVYEQYF
TGCGCCAGCAGACCGACTAGCGGGAGGGTCTACGAGCAGTACTTC
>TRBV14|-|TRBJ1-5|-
CASSLGDVGQPQHF
TGTGCCAGCAGCCTAGGGGACGTCGGGCAGCCCCAGCATTTT
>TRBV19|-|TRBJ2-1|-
CASSGGRTVGNGAYNEQFF
TGTGCCAGTAGTGGGGGTAGGACAGTGGGGAACGGGGCGTACAATGAGCAGTTCTTC
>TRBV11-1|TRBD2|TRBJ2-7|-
CASSQLATEQYF
TGTGCCAGCAGCCAACTAGCGACCGAGCAGTACTTC
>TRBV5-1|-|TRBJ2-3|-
CASKAWGRTDTQYF
TGCGCCAGCAAAGCGTGGGGGAGGACAGATACGCAGTATTTT
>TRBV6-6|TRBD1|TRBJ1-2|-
CASSYGPGGYGYTF
TGTGCCAGCAGTTACGGGCCAGGGGGCTATGGCTACACCTTC
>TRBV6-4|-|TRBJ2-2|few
CASSDSPGAGELFF
TGTGCCAGCAGTGACTCACCTGGGGCCGGGGAGCTGTTTTTT
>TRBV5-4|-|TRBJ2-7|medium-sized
CASSLTGNEQYF
TGTGCCAGCAGCTTGACGGGAAACGAGCAGTACTTC
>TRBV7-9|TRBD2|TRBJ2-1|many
CASSLISGGHYNEQFF
TGTGCCAGCAGCCTCATTAGCGGGGGGCACTACAATGAGCAGTTCTTC
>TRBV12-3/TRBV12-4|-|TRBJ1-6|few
CASTPLGRNSPLHF
TGTGCCAGCACCCCCTTGGGACGAAATTCACCCCTCCACTTT
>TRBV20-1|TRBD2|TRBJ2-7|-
CSARGLGTSGDEQYF
TGCAGTGCTAGAGGGTTGGGGACTAGCGGGGACGAGCAGTACTTC
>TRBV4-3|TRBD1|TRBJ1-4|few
CASSQDFQGGKGGEKLFF
TGCGCCAGTAGCCAAGATTTTCAAGGGGGCAAGGGGGGTGAAAAACTGTTTTTT
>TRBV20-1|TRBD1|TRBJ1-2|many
CSARVQQGAYGYTF
TGCAGTGCTAGAGTTCAACAGGGGGCGTATGGCTACACCTTC
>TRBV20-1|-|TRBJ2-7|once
CSASGRRTRSSYEQYF
TGCAGTGCTAGCGGGAGAAGAACCAGAAGCTCCTACGAGCAGTACTTC
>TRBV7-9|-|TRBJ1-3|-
CASAWAWDTIYF
TGTGCCAGCGCGTGGGCGTGGGACACCATATATTTT
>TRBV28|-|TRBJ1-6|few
CASSLDPDTRNSPLHF
TGTGCCAGCAGTTTAGATCCGGACACCCGGAATTCACCCCTCCACTTT
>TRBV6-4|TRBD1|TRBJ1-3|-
CASSGTGYGNTIYF
TGTGCCAGCAGTGGGACAGGTTATGGAAACACCATATATTTT
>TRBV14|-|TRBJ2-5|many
CASSATGKQETQYF
TGTGCCAGCAGTGCTACAGGGAAACAAGAGACCCAGTACTTC
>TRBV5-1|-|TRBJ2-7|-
CASSLVGAKSYEQYF
TGCGCCAGCAGCTTGGTGGGGGCTAAATCCTACGAGCAGTACTTC
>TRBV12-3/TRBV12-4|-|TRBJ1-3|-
CASSHRASSGNTIYF
TGTGCCAGCAGCCACAGGGCAAGCTCTGGAAACACCATATATTTT
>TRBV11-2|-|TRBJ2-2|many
CASSPRGSGYTGELFF
TGTGCCAGCAGCCCCCGAGGTAGCGGATACACCGGGGAGCTGTTTTTT
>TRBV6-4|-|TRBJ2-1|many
CASSDSEQNEQFF
TGTGCCAGCAGTGACTCGGAACAGAATGAGCAGTTCTTC
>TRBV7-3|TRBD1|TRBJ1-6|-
CASSLDRGANSPIHF
TGTGCCAGCAGCTTGGACAGGGGAGCTAATTCACCCATCCACTTT
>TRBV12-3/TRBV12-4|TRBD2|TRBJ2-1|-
CASSFPSGTDLEQFF
TGTGCCAGCAGTTTTCCTAGCGGAACCGACCTTGAGCAGTTCTTC
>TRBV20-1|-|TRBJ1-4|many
CSASALSEKLFF
TGCAGTGCTAGCGCGTTATCCGAAAAACTGTTTTTT